Included here is one TCR beta chain sequence, with context. The germline V gene encodes CDR1 MNHNY and CDR2 SVGAGI (reference sequence). V was shortened by 9 bases and J by 9 bases, with 18 bases between the two germline ends. This CDR3 has 13 amino acids. This specimen comes from a study of siplizumab effects on memory and regulatory T cells. Generated by immunoSEQ multiplex PCR, the TCRdb table keeps only in-frame clones and is missing some. The sample yields about 100,000 clones, around 94% seen once. The TCR sequence derives from a human donor in good health. Sequencing was performed on non-Treg CD4+ T cells sorted from blood. The V and J genes are TRBV6-6 and TRBJ2-4; possibly TRBD1 or TRBD2 for D (5 bases each). In DNA, the CDR3 is TGTGCCAGTCGACAGCCCCCGGGGTCCATTCAGTACTTC. Protein product: CASRQPPGSIQYF.